The rows below give T cell receptor beta chains drawn from one sample of a study of Graves' ophthalmopathy and Graves' hyperthyroidism. MiXCR, applied by TCRdb to the multiplex PCR reads, yields one record per CDR3 protein. The sample has fewer than 400,000 distinct CDR3 sequences, around 18% seen once; the top ten hold roughly 1.5%. Sequencing was carried out using peripheral blood. The receptors were sampled from a woman younger than 35 with Graves' ophthalmopathy. Each CDR3 is given with its conserved first and last residue. A D gene is named only where the DNA matches it firmly. The size of a clone is reported for some rows only, either as once, few or many, or as a class for expanded clones.

j_call v_call clone_size d_call cdr3_aa cdr3_nt
TRBJ1-5 TRBV4-2 many . CASSPIQQGQRVGSPSNQPQHF TGTGCCAGCAGCCCGATTCAACAGGGACAACGGGTGGGGAGTCCTAGCAATCAGCCCCAGCATTTT
TRBJ2-6 TRBV6-2/TRBV6-3 many . CASSYDGTPGANVLTF TGTGCCAGCAGTTACGACGGGACACCCGGGGCCAACGTCCTGACTTTC
TRBJ1-1 TRBV6-5 many . CASSLQGLRTEAFF TGTGCCAGCAGTCTACAGGGTTTGAGGACTGAAGCTTTCTTT
TRBJ2-5 TRBV20-1 . TRBD1 CSASRRRDRARETQYF TGCAGTGCTAGTCGTCGACGGGACAGGGCTAGGGAGACCCAGTACTTC
TRBJ1-6 TRBV30 many . CAWAVAGPHNSPLHF TGTGCCTGGGCGGTGGCGGGACCTCATAATTCACCCCTCCACTTT
TRBJ1-1 TRBV29-1 many . CGGGADEAFF TGCGGCGGGGGCGCAGATGAAGCTTTCTTT
TRBJ1-5 TRBV30 . . CAWSGDPYSNQPQHF TGTGCCTGGAGCGGGGATCCGTATAGCAATCAGCCCCAGCATTTT
TRBJ1-1 TRBV6-2/TRBV6-3 many . CASRSGTLRTEAFF TGTGCCAGCAGATCCGGGACCCTTCGCACTGAAGCTTTCTTT
TRBJ1-1 TRBV6-2/TRBV6-3 many TRBD1 CASSLHSYSAQGIGTEAFF TGTGCCAGCAGCCTCCACTCTTACTCCGCACAGGGGATTGGGACTGAAGCTTTCTTT
TRBJ1-1 TRBV6-1 many . CASSGGHPNTEAFF TGTGCCAGCAGCGGGGGACACCCGAACACTGAAGCTTTCTTT
TRBJ1-1 TRBV27 many . CASSFKLNTEAFF TGTGCCAGCAGTTTTAAGTTGAACACTGAAGCTTTCTTT
TRBJ1-2 TRBV9 . . CASSSPSANYGYTF TGTGCCAGCAGCTCGCCGTCCGCTAACTATGGCTACACCTTC
TRBJ1-6 TRBV6-2/TRBV6-3 . . CASSYVGDSPLHF TGTGCCAGCAGTTACGTAGGGGATTCACCCCTCCACTTT
TRBJ1-1 TRBV4-1 many TRBD1 CASRRPDRVNTEAFF TGCGCCAGCAGGCGCCCGGACAGGGTGAACACTGAAGCTTTCTTT
TRBJ2-7 TRBV12-3/TRBV12-4 many . CASSLRGSYEQYF TGTGCCAGCAGTTTAAGGGGGAGTTACGAGCAGTACTTC
TRBJ2-7 TRBV18 many TRBD1 CASSPPGQRYHEQYF TGTGCCAGCTCACCACCGGGACAGAGGTACCACGAGCAGTACTTC
TRBJ1-1 TRBV10-3 many TRBD1 CAISPLDREAEAFF TGTGCCATCAGTCCCTTAGACAGGGAGGCTGAAGCTTTCTTT
TRBJ1-6 TRBV7-3 many . CASSQQGGYSPLHF TGTGCCAGCAGCCAACAGGGCGGTTATTCACCCCTCCACTTT
TRBJ2-7 TRBV2 . TRBD1 CASTTGGIYEQYF TGTGCCAGCACAACAGGGGGAATTTACGAGCAGTACTTC
TRBJ2-5 TRBV6-5 many . CASSYSGATQETQYF TGTGCCAGCAGTTACTCGGGGGCAACCCAAGAGACCCAGTACTTC
TRBJ1-1 TRBV28 . TRBD1 CASSSGTGSRTEAFF TGTGCCAGCAGCTCCGGGACAGGGTCAAGAACTGAAGCTTTCTTT
TRBJ2-2 TRBV6-1 many TRBD1 CASSEPGQGAAGTGELFF TGTGCCAGCAGTGAACCGGGACAGGGGGCGGCGGGCACCGGGGAGCTGTTTTTT
TRBJ2-7 TRBV6-1 few TRBD1 CASKFERQGVSYEQYF TGTGCCAGCAAATTCGAGCGGCAGGGGGTCTCCTACGAGCAGTACTTC
TRBJ2-7 TRBV4-3 many TRBD1 CASSQADRGSPYF TGCGCCAGCAGCCAGGCAGACAGGGGGTCTCCGTACTTC
TRBJ1-5 TRBV28 many . CASNSRGYQPQHF TGTGCCAGCAACAGCCGAGGGTATCAGCCCCAGCATTTT
TRBJ1-1 TRBV6-4 many . CASSDGAGTEAFF TGTGCCAGCAGTGACGGGGCGGGCACTGAAGCTTTCTTT
TRBJ2-5 TRBV5-1 many . CASSLAWSRETQYF TGCGCCAGCAGCTTGGCCTGGTCACGAGAGACCCAGTACTTC
TRBJ1-6 TRBV27 many TRBD1 CASSSSDQGVTPLHF TGTGCCAGCAGTTCCTCGGACCAGGGGGTTACACCCCTCCACTTT
TRBJ2-7 TRBV4-2 . . CASSPGGGPLRYEQYF TGTGCCAGCAGCCCCGGCGGAGGGCCTCTTCGCTACGAGCAGTACTTC
TRBJ1-5 TRBV6-1 many . CASSPKGGNQPQHF TGTGCCAGCAGTCCTAAGGGGGGCAATCAGCCCCAGCATTTT
TRBJ1-1 TRBV6-2/TRBV6-3 many . CASSYKGPGPLRTEAFF TGTGCCAGCAGTTACAAGGGCCCGGGACCCCTTAGGACTGAAGCTTTCTTT
TRBJ2-4 TRBV12-5 . TRBD1 CASGLVRQGGKNIQYF TGTGCTAGTGGTTTGGTCCGACAGGGTGGCAAAAACATTCAGTACTTC
TRBJ1-6 TRBV14 many TRBD1 CASSQRQGVSYNSPLHF TGTGCCAGCAGCCAACGACAGGGGGTGTCCTATAATTCACCCCTCCACTTT
TRBJ1-1 TRBV24-1 many . CATSEGAEAFF TGTGCCACCAGTGAAGGAGCTGAAGCTTTCTTT
TRBJ2-7 TRBV7-7 many . CASSLEPLYEQYF TGTGCTAGCAGCTTAGAACCCCTCTACGAGCAGTACTTC
TRBJ2-5 TRBV9 many TRBD1 CASSATGVETQYF TGTGCCAGCAGCGCTACAGGGGTAGAGACCCAGTACTTC
TRBJ2-5 TRBV6-5 many TRBD1 CASSSGQGKGLWETQYF TGTGCCAGCAGTTCGGGACAGGGAAAGGGGTTATGGGAGACCCAGTACTTC
TRBJ2-2 TRBV10-3 many . CAIGGPENTGELFF TGTGCCATCGGCGGCCCGGAGAACACCGGGGAGCTGTTTTTT
TRBJ2-5 TRBV12-3/TRBV12-4 many . CASSFGPGAPETQYF TGTGCCAGCAGTTTCGGCCCAGGGGCCCCAGAGACCCAGTACTTC
TRBJ1-3 TRBV28 many . CASSLSWGGGPGNTIYF TGTGCCAGCAGTTTAAGTTGGGGAGGCGGGCCTGGAAACACCATATATTTT
TRBJ2-7 TRBV19 many . CASSIDLRDNYEQYF TGTGCCAGTAGTATAGATCTAAGGGATAACTACGAGCAGTACTTC
TRBJ2-2 TRBV7-2 many TRBD2 CASSLRGSNTGELFF TGTGCCAGCAGCTTACGCGGGAGCAACACCGGGGAGCTGTTTTTT
TRBJ2-7 TRBV7-8 many TRBD1 CASSFNPTGFDEQYF TGTGCCAGCAGCTTTAACCCGACAGGGTTCGACGAGCAGTACTTC
TRBJ2-2 TRBV13 many TRBD2 CASSLRLAGGDGGELFF TGTGCCAGCAGCTTACGTCTAGCGGGGGGAGACGGCGGGGAGCTGTTTTTT
TRBJ2-2 TRBV6-2/TRBV6-3 many TRBD1 CASRGQGHTGELFF TGTGCCAGCAGGGGACAGGGTCACACCGGGGAGCTGTTTTTT